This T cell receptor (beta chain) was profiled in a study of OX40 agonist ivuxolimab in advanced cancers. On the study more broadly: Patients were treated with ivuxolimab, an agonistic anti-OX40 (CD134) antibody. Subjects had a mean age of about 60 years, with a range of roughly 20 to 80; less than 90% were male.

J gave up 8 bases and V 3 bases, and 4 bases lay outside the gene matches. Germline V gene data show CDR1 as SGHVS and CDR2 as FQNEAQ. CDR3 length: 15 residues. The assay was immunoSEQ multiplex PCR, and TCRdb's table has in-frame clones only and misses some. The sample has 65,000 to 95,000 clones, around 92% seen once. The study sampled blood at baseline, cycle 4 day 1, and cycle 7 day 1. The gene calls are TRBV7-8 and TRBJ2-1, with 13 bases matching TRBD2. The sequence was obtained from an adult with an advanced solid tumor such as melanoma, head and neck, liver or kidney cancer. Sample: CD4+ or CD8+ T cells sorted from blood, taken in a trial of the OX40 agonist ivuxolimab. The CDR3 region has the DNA TGTGCCAGCAGCTTTGGGACTAGCGGGGCGCATGAGCAGTTCTTC. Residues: CASSFGTSGAHEQFF.